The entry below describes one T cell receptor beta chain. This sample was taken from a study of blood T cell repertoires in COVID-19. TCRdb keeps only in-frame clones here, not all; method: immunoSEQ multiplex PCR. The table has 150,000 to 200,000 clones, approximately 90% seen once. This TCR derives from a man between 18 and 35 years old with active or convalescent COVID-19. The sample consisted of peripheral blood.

This chain's CDR3 is CASSGGAMEYTEAFF. For the CDR3, the DNA is TGTGCCAGCTCCGGGGGGGCCATGGAGTACACTGAAGCTTTCTTT. This sequence joins TRBV7-2 and TRBJ1-1; D is perhaps TRBD1 (6 bases). CDR1 is SGHTA, CDR2 FQGNSA, per germline. The CDR3 covers 15 residues. V gave up 8 bases and J gave up 3 bases, with 19 bases separating them.